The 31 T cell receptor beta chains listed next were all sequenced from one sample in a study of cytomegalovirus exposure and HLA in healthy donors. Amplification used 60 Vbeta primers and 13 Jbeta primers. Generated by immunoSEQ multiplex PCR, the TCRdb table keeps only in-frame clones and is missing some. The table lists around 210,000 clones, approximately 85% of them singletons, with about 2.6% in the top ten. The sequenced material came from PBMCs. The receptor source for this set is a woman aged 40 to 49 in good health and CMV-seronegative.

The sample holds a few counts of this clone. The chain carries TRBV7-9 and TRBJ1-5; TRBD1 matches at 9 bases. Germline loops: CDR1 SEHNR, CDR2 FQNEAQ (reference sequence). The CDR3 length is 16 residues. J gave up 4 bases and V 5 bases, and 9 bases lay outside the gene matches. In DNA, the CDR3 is TGTGCCAGCAGCCCACAGGGGGCGCGGGGTAATCAGCCCCAGCATTTT. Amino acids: CASSPQGARGNQPQHF.

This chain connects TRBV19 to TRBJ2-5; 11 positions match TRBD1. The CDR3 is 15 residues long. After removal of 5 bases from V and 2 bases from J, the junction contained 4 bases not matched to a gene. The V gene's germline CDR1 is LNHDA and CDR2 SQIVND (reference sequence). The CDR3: CASSAGTGGQETQYF. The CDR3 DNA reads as TGTGCCAGTAGTGCGGGGACAGGGGGTCAAGAGACCCAGTACTTC.

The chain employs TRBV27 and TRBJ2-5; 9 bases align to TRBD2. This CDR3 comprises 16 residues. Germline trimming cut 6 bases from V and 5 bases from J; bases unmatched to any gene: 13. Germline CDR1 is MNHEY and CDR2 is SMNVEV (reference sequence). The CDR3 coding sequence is TGTGCCAGCAGAGGTTCGGGCGGGAGGGCCGCGGAGACCCAGTACTTC. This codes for CASRGSGGRAAETQYF.

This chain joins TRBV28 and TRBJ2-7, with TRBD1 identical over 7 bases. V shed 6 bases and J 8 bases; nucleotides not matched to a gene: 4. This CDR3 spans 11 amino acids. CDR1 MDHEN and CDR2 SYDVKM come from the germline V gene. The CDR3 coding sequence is TGTGCCAGCAGACAGGGGTTCCAGCAGTACTTC. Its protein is CASRQGFQQYF.

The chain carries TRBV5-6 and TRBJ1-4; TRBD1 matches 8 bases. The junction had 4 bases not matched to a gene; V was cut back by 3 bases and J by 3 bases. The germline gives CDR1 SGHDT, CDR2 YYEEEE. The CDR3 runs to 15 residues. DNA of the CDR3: TGTGCCAGCAGCTCCTCGACAGGGGCTAATGAAAAACTGTTTTTT. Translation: CASSSSTGANEKLFF.

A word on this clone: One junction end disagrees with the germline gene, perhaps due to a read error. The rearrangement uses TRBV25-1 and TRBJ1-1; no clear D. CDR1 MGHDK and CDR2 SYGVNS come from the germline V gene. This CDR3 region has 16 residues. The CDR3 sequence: CASTESQVRMNAEAFF. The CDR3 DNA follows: TGTGCCAGCACCGAATCCCAGGTACGCATGAACGCTGAAGCTTTCTTT.

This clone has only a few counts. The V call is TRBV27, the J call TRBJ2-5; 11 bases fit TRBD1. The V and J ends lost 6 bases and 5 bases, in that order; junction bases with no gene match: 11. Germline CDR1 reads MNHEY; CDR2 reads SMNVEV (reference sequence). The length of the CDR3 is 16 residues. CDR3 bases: TGTGCCAGCAGCTGGAGCCGGACAGGGGGCTTGGAGACCCAGTACTTC. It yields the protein CASSWSRTGGLETQYF.

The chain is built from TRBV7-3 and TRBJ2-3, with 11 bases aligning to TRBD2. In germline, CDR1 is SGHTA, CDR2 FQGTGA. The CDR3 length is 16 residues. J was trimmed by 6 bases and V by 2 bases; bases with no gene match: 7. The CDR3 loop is CASSLVPLAGGDTQYF. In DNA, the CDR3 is TGTGCCAGCAGCTTAGTCCCCCTAGCGGGAGGTGATACGCAGTATTTT.

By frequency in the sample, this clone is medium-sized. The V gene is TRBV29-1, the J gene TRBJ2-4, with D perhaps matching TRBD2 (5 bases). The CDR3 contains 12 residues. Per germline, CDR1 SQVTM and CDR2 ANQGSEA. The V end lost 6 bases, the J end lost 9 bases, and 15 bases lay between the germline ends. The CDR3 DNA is TGCAGCGTAGTCGGCCTCGAGGGCATTCAGTACTTC. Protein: CSVVGLEGIQYF.

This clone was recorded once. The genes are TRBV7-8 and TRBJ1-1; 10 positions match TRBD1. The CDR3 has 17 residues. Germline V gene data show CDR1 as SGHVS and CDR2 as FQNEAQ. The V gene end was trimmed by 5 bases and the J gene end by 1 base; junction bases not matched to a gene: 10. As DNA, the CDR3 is TGTGCCAGCAGCCCCCTCGGGACAGGGGTTAAGAACACTGAAGCTTTCTTT. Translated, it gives CASSPLGTGVKNTEAFF.

The CDR3 bases are TGTGCCAGCAGTTTCGGTAGCGGGAGGGCCGCAGATACGCAGTATTTT. It codes for CASSFGSGRAADTQYF. The chain carries TRBV28 and TRBJ2-3; TRBD2 agrees at 11 bases. Germline-derived CDR1 and CDR2 are MDHEN and SYDVKM. This CDR3 has 16 amino acids. The junction had 6 bases not matched to a gene; V was cut back by 3 bases and J by 4 bases.

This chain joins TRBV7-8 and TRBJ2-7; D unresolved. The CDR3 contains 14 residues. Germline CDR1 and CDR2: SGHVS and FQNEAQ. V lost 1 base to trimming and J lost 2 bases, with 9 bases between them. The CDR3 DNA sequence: TGTGCCAGCAGCTTAGGAACGCGGACCTACGAGCAGTACTTC. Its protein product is CASSLGTRTYEQYF.

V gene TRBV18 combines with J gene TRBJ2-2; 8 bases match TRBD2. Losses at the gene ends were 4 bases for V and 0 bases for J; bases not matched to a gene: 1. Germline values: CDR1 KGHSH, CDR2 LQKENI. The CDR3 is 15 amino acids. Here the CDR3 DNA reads TGTGCCAGCTCACTAGCGGGATCGAACACCGGGGAGCTGTTTTTT. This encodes CASSLAGSNTGELFF.

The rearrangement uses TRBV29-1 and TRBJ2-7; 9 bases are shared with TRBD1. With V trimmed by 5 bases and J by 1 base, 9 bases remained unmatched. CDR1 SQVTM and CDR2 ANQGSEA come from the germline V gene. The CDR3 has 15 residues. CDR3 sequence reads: CSVTPGTGWSYEQYF. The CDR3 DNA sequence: TGCAGCGTTACCCCCGGGACAGGGTGGTCCTACGAGCAGTACTTC.

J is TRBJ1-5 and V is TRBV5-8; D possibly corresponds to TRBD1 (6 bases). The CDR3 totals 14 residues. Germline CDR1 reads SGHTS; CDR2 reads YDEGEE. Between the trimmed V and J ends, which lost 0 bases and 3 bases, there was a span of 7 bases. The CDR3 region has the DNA TGTGCCAGCAGCTTGGGGACAGTCAATCAGCCCCAGCATTTT. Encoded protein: CASSLGTVNQPQHF.

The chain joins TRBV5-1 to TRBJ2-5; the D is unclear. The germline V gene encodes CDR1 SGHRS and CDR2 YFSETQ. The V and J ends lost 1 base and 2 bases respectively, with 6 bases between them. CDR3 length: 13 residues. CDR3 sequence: CASSLNRQETQYF. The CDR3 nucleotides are TGCGCCAGCAGCTTGAACAGACAAGAGACCCAGTACTTC.

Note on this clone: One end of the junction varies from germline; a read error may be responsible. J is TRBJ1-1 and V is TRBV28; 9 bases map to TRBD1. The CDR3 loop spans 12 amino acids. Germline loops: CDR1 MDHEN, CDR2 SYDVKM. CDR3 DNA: TGTGCCAGCAGTTTACTCGCCCGGACAGGGGAATTT. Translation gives CASSLLARTGEF.

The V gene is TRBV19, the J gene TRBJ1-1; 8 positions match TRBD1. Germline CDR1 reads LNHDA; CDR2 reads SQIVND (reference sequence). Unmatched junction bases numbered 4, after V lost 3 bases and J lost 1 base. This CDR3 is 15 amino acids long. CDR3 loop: CASSIIGTGNTEAFF. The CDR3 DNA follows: TGTGCCAGTAGTATCATAGGGACAGGGAACACTGAAGCTTTCTTT.

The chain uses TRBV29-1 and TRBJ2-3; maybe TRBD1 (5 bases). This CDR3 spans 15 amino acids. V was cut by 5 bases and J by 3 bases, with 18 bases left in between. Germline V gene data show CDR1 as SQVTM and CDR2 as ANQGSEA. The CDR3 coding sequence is TGCAGCGTTCAGCTGAACGACAGAGGAACAGATACGCAGTATTTT. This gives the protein CSVQLNDRGTDTQYF.

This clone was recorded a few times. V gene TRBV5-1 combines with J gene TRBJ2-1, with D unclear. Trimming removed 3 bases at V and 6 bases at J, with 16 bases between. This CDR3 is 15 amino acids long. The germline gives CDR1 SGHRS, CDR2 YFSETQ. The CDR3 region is CASSSSASFVNEQFF. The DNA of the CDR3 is TGCGCCAGCAGCTCCTCAGCTAGTTTCGTCAATGAGCAGTTCTTC.

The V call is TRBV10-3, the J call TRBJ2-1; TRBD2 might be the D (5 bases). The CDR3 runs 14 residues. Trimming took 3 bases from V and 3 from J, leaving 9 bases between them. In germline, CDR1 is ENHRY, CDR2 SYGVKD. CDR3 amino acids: CAISDPTSYNEQFF. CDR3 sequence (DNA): TGTGCCATCAGTGACCCTACTAGCTACAATGAGCAGTTCTTC.

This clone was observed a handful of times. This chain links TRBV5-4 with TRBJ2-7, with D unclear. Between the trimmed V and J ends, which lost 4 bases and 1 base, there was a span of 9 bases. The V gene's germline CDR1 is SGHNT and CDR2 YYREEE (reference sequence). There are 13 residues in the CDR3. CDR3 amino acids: CASSAAGSYEQYF. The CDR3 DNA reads TGTGCCAGCAGCGCAGCCGGGTCCTACGAGCAGTACTTC.

This chain's CDR3 is CASSRGTGALEKLFF. The CDR3 bases are TGTGCCAGCAGCCGAGGGACAGGGGCACTTGAAAAACTGTTTTTT. The gene calls are TRBV4-2 and TRBJ1-4, with 10 positions matching TRBD1. V lost 4 bases to trimming and J lost 7 bases; unmatched junction nucleotides: 6. The CDR3 has 15 amino acids. Germline CDR1 is LGHNA and CDR2 is YNFKEQ.

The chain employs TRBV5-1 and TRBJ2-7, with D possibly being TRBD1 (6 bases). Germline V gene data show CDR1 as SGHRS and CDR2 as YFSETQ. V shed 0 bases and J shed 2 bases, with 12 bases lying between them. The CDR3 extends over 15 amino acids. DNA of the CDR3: TGCGCCAGCAGCTTGGAGGGCAGGGGCCCCTACGAGCAGTACTTC. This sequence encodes CASSLEGRGPYEQYF.

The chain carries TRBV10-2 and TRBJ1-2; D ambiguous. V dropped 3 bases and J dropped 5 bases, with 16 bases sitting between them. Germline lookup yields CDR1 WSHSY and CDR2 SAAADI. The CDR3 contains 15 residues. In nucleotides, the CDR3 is TGCGCCAGCAGTGATTTAAGCAAATCCCTTTATGGCTACACCTTC. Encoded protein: CASSDLSKSLYGYTF.

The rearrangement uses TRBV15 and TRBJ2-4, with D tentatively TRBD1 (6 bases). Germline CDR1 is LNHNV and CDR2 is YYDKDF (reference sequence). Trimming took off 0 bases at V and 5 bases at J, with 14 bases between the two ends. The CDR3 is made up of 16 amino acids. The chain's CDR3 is CATSRDPGHRENIQYF. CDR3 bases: TGTGCCACCAGCAGAGATCCGGGACATAGAGAAAACATTCAGTACTTC.

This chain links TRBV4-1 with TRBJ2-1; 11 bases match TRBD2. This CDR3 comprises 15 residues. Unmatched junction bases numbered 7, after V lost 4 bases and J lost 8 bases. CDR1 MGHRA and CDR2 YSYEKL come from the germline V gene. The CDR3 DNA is TGCGCCAGCAGCCTAACGGGACTAGCGGTCGATGAGCAGTTCTTC. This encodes CASSLTGLAVDEQFF.

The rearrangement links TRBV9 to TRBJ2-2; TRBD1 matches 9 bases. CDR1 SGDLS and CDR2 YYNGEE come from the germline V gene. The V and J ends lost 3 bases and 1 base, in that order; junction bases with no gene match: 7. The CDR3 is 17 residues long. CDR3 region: CASSAPRDRENTGELFF. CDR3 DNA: TGTGCCAGCAGCGCTCCCCGGGACAGGGAGAACACCGGGGAGCTGTTTTTT.

Written as DNA, the CDR3 is TGTGCCAGTATGAGGGGGGGACCCCCCTACGAGCAGTACTTC. Protein sequence: CASMRGGPPYEQYF. The rearrangement uses TRBV19 and TRBJ2-7, with D perhaps TRBD2 (7 bases). The CDR3 has 14 amino acids. CDR1 is LNHDA and CDR2 is SQIVND in the germline V gene (reference sequence). Trimming stripped 7 bases from V and 2 bases from J, with 15 bases between. Full variable domain (rest looked up from reference TRBV19 and TRBJ2-7): DGGITQSPKYLFRKEGQNVTLSCEQNLNHDAMYWYRQDPGQGLRLIYYSQIVNDFQKGDIAEGYSVSREKKESFPLTVTSAQKNPTAFYLCASMRGGPPYEQYFGPGTRLTVT.

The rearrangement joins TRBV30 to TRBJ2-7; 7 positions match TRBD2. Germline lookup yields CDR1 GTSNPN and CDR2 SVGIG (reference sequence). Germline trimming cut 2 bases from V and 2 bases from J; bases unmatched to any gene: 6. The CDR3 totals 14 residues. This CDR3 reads CAWSRSSGPYEQYF. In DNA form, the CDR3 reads TGTGCCTGGAGTCGGTCTAGCGGCCCCTACGAGCAGTACTTC.

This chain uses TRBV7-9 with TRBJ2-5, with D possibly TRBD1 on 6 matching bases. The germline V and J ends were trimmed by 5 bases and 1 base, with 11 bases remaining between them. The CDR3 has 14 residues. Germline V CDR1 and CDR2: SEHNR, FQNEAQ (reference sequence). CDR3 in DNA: TGTGCCAGCAGCGCAGGACAGTTCCAAGAGACCCAGTACTTC. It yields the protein CASSAGQFQETQYF.